This TCR beta chain is from a study of blood T cell repertoires in COVID-19. The overall study: T cells, B-cell-depleted T cells, or PBMCs supplied cDNA or gDNA.

Trimming took off 8 bases at V and 3 bases at J, with 17 bases between the two ends. The CDR3 covers 15 residues. Germline loops: CDR1 LNHNV, CDR2 YYDKDF (reference sequence). In the authors' methods: Estimation of nucleated cell counts was performed using reference gene primer amplification. Profiled with immunoSEQ multiplex PCR; TCRdb holds only in-frame clones, not every one. The V and J calls and clone size are taken from that table; D and trimming were inferred from the DNA. This table holds about 160,000 clones, 87% found once. Sequences were obtained from peripheral blood. The V call is TRBV15, the J call TRBJ2-1; tentatively, D is TRBD1 (7 bases). This receptor was obtained from an elderly man with acute or convalescent COVID-19. This CDR3 reads CATSFGQGGYNEQFF. The DNA of the CDR3 is TGTGCCACCTCCTTTGGGCAGGGGGGCTACAATGAGCAGTTCTTC.